The clone carrying this T cell receptor (beta chain) was detected once. Naive CD8 cells were CD45RO-negative, positively selected for CCR7, excluding terminally differentiated effector memory CD45RA+ cells. Replicate PCRs for sorted subsets used 200 to 250 ng DNA; this equaled tens of thousands of T cell genomes. TCRdb keeps only in-frame clones here, not all; method: immunoSEQ multiplex PCR. The table includes 2 million to 2.5 million clones, under 95% detected once. The data derive from a study of shared clonotypes between healthy human individuals. Study at large: The study enrolled two women and three men aged 18 to 49.

V shed 3 bases and J 4 bases; nucleotides not matched to a gene: 4. The CDR3 is 14 residues long. Germline-derived CDR1 and CDR2 are SGDLS and YYNGEE. The sequencing input was naive CD8+ T cells from PBMCs. The sequence was obtained from a man aged 18 to 30 in good health. Some clones in this sample may be carry-over from other donors' samples. This rearrangement joins TRBV9 to TRBJ2-3, with 8 bases identical to TRBD2. The CDR3 DNA reads as TGTGCCAGCAGCGGGAGCGGGAGTGCAGATACGCAGTATTTT. Its protein is CASSGSGSADTQYF.